The present T cell receptor (beta chain) was sequenced within a study of siplizumab effects on memory and regulatory T cells. CDR1 MGHDK and CDR2 SYGVNS come from the germline V gene. Between the trimmed V and J ends, which lost 4 bases and 3 bases, there was a span of 12 bases. The CDR3 extends over 14 amino acids. Remarks on this clone: Its antigen is still unknown.

Study results and limitations: Siplizumab led to significantly less abundant alloreactive sequences that could be traced back to unstimulated CD4+ memory cells.

Assays captured around 92,000 TCR templates per sample. Libraries were prepared by immunoSEQ multiplex PCR; TCRdb keeps only in-frame clonotypes and omits some of them. The table shows roughly 60,000 clones, with approximately 93% occurring only once. The sequencing input was CD8+ T cells sorted from blood. The chain carries TRBV25-1 and TRBJ2-5; D might be TRBD1 (6 bases). The receptor's source is a human donor in good health. DNA of the CDR3: TGTGCCAGCAGTGCAGGGACACGGGAAGAGACCCAGTACTTC. It encodes CASSAGTREETQYF. Full variable domain (rest looked up from reference TRBV25-1 and TRBJ2-5): EADIYQTPRYLVIGTGKKITLECSQTMGHDKMYWYQQDPGMELHLIHYSYGVNSTEKGDLSSESTVSRIRTEHFPLTLESARPSHTSQYLCASSAGTREETQYFGPGTRLLVL.